This TCR beta chain was profiled in a study of vaccination effects on CD4 cells after COVID-19. ViraFEST assay sequencing came after antigen-specific CD4+ T cells were expanded with viral peptide pools. Having been cultured for about ten days, the cells underwent CD4+ T cell isolation. Nucleocapsid antibody tests were negative, and the vaccine recipients had no prior SARS-CoV-2 infection. The CDR3 length is 16 residues. CDR1 is SGHTA, CDR2 FQGNSA, per germline. The V end lost 1 base, the J end lost 5 bases, and 17 bases lay between the germline ends. The table came from immunoSEQ multiplex PCR; TCRdb's copy has only in-frame clones and leaves some out. The data contain 60,000 to 65,000 clones, roughly 76% of them seen just once; the ten biggest clones take up 3% to 4%. As to this clone: Its antigen is undetermined.

This clonotype was obtained from a human donor who received a COVID-19 vaccine. The sample consisted of CD4+ T cells from PBMCs cultured with HCoV-OC43 spike peptides, taken before COVID-19 vaccination. The sample's subset: HCoV-OC43 spike overlapping peptide pool stimulation. The chain combines TRBV7-2 with TRBJ2-5, with a tentative D call TRBD1 (6 bases). CDR3: CASSLVTGYLGETQYF. In DNA form, the CDR3 reads TGTGCCAGCAGCTTAGTTACAGGGTATCTCGGGGAGACCCAGTACTTC. The full variable domain, in which reference TRBV7-2 and TRBJ2-5 provide the parts outside the CDR3, is GAGVSQSPSNKVTEKGKDVELRCDPISGHTALYWYRQSLGQGLEFLIYFQGNSAPDKSGLPSDRFSAERTGGSVSTLTIQRTQQEDSAVYLCASSLVTGYLGETQYFGPGTRLLVL.